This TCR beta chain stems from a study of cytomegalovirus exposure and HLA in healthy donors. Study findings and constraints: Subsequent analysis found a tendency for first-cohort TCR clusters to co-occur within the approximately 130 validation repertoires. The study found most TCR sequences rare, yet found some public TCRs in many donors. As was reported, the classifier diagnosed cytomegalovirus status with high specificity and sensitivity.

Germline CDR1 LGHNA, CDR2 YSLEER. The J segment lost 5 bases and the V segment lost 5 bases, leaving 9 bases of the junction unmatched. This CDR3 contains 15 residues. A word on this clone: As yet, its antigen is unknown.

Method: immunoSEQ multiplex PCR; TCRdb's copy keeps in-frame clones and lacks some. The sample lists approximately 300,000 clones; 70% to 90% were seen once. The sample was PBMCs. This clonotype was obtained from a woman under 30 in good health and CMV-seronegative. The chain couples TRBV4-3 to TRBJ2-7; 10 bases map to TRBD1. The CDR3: CASSYLYGTGDEQYF. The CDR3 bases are TGCGCCAGCAGCTACCTTTACGGGACAGGGGACGAGCAGTACTTC.